This TCR beta chain was identified in a study of blood T cell repertoires in COVID-19. Looking at the study overall: The origin of the acute and convalescent COVID-19 samples was the United States, Italy and Spain. The cDNA or gDNA used as material had been derived from T cells, B-cell-depleted T cells, or PBMCs.

One Seattle source followed patients from active infection through their disease course. This CDR3 is built from 16 residues. With 3 bases removed from V and 2 bases from J, the gap between germline ends came to 14 bases. The V gene's germline CDR1 is GTSNPN and CDR2 SVGIG (reference sequence). In the study's own analysis: Reference gene primer amplification gave estimated nucleated cell counts. TCRdb keeps only in-frame clones here, not all; method: immunoSEQ multiplex PCR. Clonal size and the V and J genes are those of that table, whereas D and trimming came from the DNA. The table has about 280,000 clones, about nine tenths seen once; the top ten hold 11%.

The sequenced material came from peripheral blood. The V call is TRBV30, the J call TRBJ1-6; no definite D call. The TCR originated in a woman in her thirties with COVID-19, enrolled during active disease. The CDR3 loop reads CAWRVRVRTYNSPLHF. In nucleotides, the CDR3 is TGTGCCTGGAGAGTCCGCGTTCGAACCTATAATTCACCCCTCCACTTT.